Sequencing of this T cell receptor beta chain was carried out in a study of Graves' ophthalmopathy and Graves' hyperthyroidism. Amplification of TCR beta CDR3 regions used RNA transcripts. HTBI primers primed a first-round RT-PCR, and a second-round multiplex PCR followed. TCRdb re-called the multiplex PCR reads through MiXCR, storing one row per CDR3 protein. The table records over 650,000 distinct CDR3 sequences, roughly two fifths of them present only once. Germline CDR1 is SEHNR and CDR2 is FQNEAQ (reference sequence). Losses at the gene ends were 1 base for V and 0 bases for J; bases not matched to a gene: 3. The CDR3 is 16 residues long. This clonotype was counted many times. Antigen: not known. In donors with ophthalmopathy, activity was moderate-to-severe, with CAS ≥3, NOSPECS ≥4 and duration under 3 months. Study results and caveats: Sensitivity reached 87.88% and specificity roughly 76% for a 13-signature model separating ophthalmopathy from stable hyperthyroidism. Its predictions of ophthalmopathy progression gave the model roughly 71% sensitivity and roughly 76% specificity. Most thyroid clonotypes with frequency above 0.001 were detected in blood too.

The receptor was derived from an adult man with Graves' ophthalmopathy. The source material was peripheral blood. The chain recombines TRBV7-9 with TRBJ2-7; 10 bases match TRBD2. CDR3 bases: TGTGCCAGCAGCTTAGTTTCTAGCGGGAGCTCCTACGAGCAGTACTTC. It encodes CASSLVSSGSSYEQYF. The variable domain in full, completed from reference TRBV7-9 and TRBJ2-7, reads DTGVSQNPRHKITKRGQNVTFRCDPISEHNRLYWYRQTLGQGPEFLTYFQNEAQLEKSRLLSDRFSAERPKGSFSTLEIQRTEQGDSAMYLCASSLVSSGSSYEQYFGPGTRLTVT.